Presented here are 19 T cell receptor beta chains from one specimen sequenced in a study of blood T cell repertoires in COVID-19. This table comes from immunoSEQ multiplex PCR, and its TCRdb copy is limited to in-frame clones, with some not included. The repertoire consists of roughly 250,000 clones, with over 75% occurring once and the leading ten covering roughly 8.6%. What was sequenced was peripheral blood. Source of these receptors: a human donor in a cohort sampled during active COVID-19.

The rearrangement joins TRBV19 to TRBJ2-1, with 8 bases matching TRBD1. V shed 5 bases and J 1 base; nucleotides not matched to a gene: 7. The length of the CDR3 is 16 residues. Looked up from germline, CDR1 is LNHDA and CDR2 is SQIVND (reference sequence). CDR3 DNA: TGTGCCAGTAGTGATAATGACAGGGGATCCTACAATGAGCAGTTCTTC. Protein product: CASSDNDRGSYNEQFF.

The chain has TRBV19 and TRBJ2-7; a weak D match, TRBD2 (6 bases). This CDR3 spans 14 amino acids. Trimming removed 3 bases from V and 2 bases from J, with 11 bases in between. Per germline, CDR1 LNHDA and CDR2 SQIVND (reference sequence). The CDR3 coding sequence is TGTGCCAGTAGTATGAGCGGGCAGACCTACGAGCAGTACTTC. Amino acids: CASSMSGQTYEQYF.

The chain has TRBV4-1 and TRBJ2-3; 9 nucleotides line up with TRBD2. CDR1 is MGHRA, CDR2 YSYEKL, per germline. This CDR3 region has 18 residues. After removal of 0 bases from V and 0 bases from J, the junction contained 7 bases not matched to a gene. The CDR3 spells CASSQEGALAGSTDTQYF. In DNA form, the CDR3 reads TGCGCCAGCAGCCAAGAGGGGGCGCTAGCGGGAAGCACAGATACGCAGTATTTT.

J is TRBJ2-1 and V is TRBV3-1 (or the pseudogene TRBV3-2), with D maybe TRBD1 (6 bases). Between the trimmed V and J ends, which lost 3 bases and 5 bases, there was a span of 8 bases. Germline values: CDR1 LGHDT, CDR2 YNNKEL (reference sequence). CDR3 length: 13 residues. CDR3 in amino acids: CASSHRQDNEQFF. The CDR3 coding sequence is TGTGCCAGCAGCCACAGACAGGACAATGAGCAGTTCTTC.

The chain links TRBV4-3 to TRBJ1-2; D may be TRBD1 (5 bases). V lost 0 bases to trimming and J lost 7 bases, with 12 bases between them. Germline assignment: CDR1 LGHNA and CDR2 YSLEER. The CDR3 contains 14 residues. CDR3 loop: CASSQDTGGSGYTF. The CDR3 DNA reads as TGCGCCAGCAGCCAAGATACCGGGGGGTCTGGCTACACCTTC.

The V gene is TRBV4-2, the J gene TRBJ2-3; TRBD2 is a possible D gene (5 bases). The CDR3 has 14 residues. Trimming took off 3 bases at V and 4 bases at J, with 11 bases between the two ends. Germline lookup yields CDR1 LGHNA and CDR2 YNFKEQ. This CDR3 reads CASSQFPGSDTQYF. The CDR3 DNA reads as TGTGCCAGCAGCCAGTTTCCGGGGTCAGATACGCAGTATTTT.

The V gene is TRBV11-2, the J gene TRBJ2-1; D may be TRBD1 (6 bases). With 1 base removed from V and 3 bases from J, the gap between germline ends came to 10 bases. Germline assignment: CDR1 SGHAT and CDR2 FQNNGV. This CDR3 is built from 15 residues. The CDR3 sequence is CASSLARDNYNEQFF. The CDR3 DNA follows: TGTGCCAGCAGCTTAGCGAGGGACAACTACAATGAGCAGTTCTTC.

This chain links TRBV12-5 with TRBJ2-7, with D possibly being TRBD2 (5 bases). This CDR3 is 16 amino acids long. Germline V gene sequence: CDR1 LGHNT, CDR2 FRNRAP. V was clipped by 2 bases and J by 0 bases, with 14 bases between them. In DNA form, the CDR3 reads TGTGCTAGTGGTTTGTCCCTAGCTCCCAGCTCCTACGAGCAGTACTTC. Translation gives CASGLSLAPSSYEQYF.

The gene calls are TRBV6-1 and TRBJ1-1; possible D gene TRBD1, 5 bases. Germline CDR1 and CDR2: MNHNS and SASEGT. The V and J ends lost 4 bases and 0 bases respectively, with 15 bases between them. The CDR3 has 16 residues. The CDR3: CASSVGQGPMNTEAFF. CDR3 bases: TGTGCCAGCAGTGTTGGACAAGGCCCCATGAACACTGAAGCTTTCTTT.

V is TRBV28 and J is TRBJ1-6; D gene uncertain. CDR3 length: 14 residues. The ends were cut back, 2 bases at V and 6 bases at J, with 8 bases in the middle. Germline lookup yields CDR1 MDHEN and CDR2 SYDVKM. The CDR3 DNA sequence: TGTGCCAGCAGTTTAGAGACGGGTAATTCACCCCTCCACTTT. The encoded protein is CASSLETGNSPLHF. The full variable domain, completed using reference TRBV28 and TRBJ1-6, is DVKVTQSSRYLVKRTGEKVFLECVQDMDHENMFWYRQDPGLGLRLIYFSYDVKMKEKGDIPEGYSVSREKKERFSLILESASTNQTSMYLCASSLETGNSPLHFGNGTRLTVT.

This chain links TRBV7-6 with TRBJ2-3; 7 bases match TRBD2. V lost 0 bases and J lost 4; bases outside the gene matches: 16. The V gene's germline CDR1 is SGHVS and CDR2 FNYEAQ. CDR3 size: 19 residues. DNA of the CDR3: TGTGCCAGCAGCTTAGCGCAGGATGATGCGGGAGCAGCGGCAGATACGCAGTATTTT. As protein: CASSLAQDDAGAAADTQYF.

The chain employs TRBV5-1 and TRBJ2-5; 9 bases line up with TRBD1. Unmatched junction bases numbered 6, after V lost 4 bases and J lost 2 bases. Germline V gene data show CDR1 as SGHRS and CDR2 as YFSETQ. The CDR3 totals 15 residues. The CDR3 DNA follows: TGCGCCAGCAGCGCAGGACAGGGGAAACAAGAGACCCAGTACTTC. This translates into CASSAGQGKQETQYF.

This clone was observed a handful of times. The chain has TRBV6-1 and TRBJ1-6; D is uncertain. V was trimmed by 3 bases and J by 8 bases, leaving 14 bases between them. The CDR3 covers 15 residues. Germline values: CDR1 MNHNS, CDR2 SASEGT. CDR3 in DNA: TGTGCCAGCAGTGAGATTAGGGAGGGCGATTCACCCCTCCACTTT. Translated, it gives CASSEIREGDSPLHF.

The chain joins TRBV25-1 to TRBJ1-6; 7 bases fit TRBD1. V lost 6 bases to trimming and J lost 10 bases; unmatched junction nucleotides: 9. The CDR3 runs to 14 residues. The germline V gene encodes CDR1 MGHDK and CDR2 SYGVNS. CDR3 bases: TGTGCCAGCAGGGCCCAGGGGGGAGACTCACCCCTCCACTTT. Encoded protein: CASRAQGGDSPLHF.

J is TRBJ1-1 and V is TRBV27, with D perhaps TRBD1 (5 bases). Deletions cut 2 bases from V and 8 bases from J, with 12 bases between. Germline assignment: CDR1 MNHEY and CDR2 SMNVEV (reference sequence). The CDR3 is made up of 13 amino acids. CDR3: CASSLKGWAEAFF. CDR3 in DNA: TGTGCCAGCAGTTTAAAGGGGTGGGCCGAAGCTTTCTTT.

This clone has more than one count but fewer than ten. V and J are TRBV29-1 and TRBJ1-6; D remains unclear. The CDR3 is 12 residues long. Per the germline V gene, CDR1 is SQVTM and CDR2 is ANQGSEA. DNA of the CDR3: TGCAGTACAAGGAGTATTGATTCACCCCTCCACTTT. Translation gives CSTRSIDSPLHF.

The chain links TRBV3-1 (or the pseudogene TRBV3-2) to TRBJ2-7; D may be TRBD1 (6 bases). Trimming left V 10 bases short and J 3 bases short, with 16 bases between. Germline V gene sequence: CDR1 LGHDT, CDR2 YNNKEL (reference sequence). This CDR3 is built from 13 residues. The CDR3 DNA is TGTGCCAACGGGCGAGGGGGATTCTACGAGCAGTACTTC. Translating gives CANGRGGFYEQYF.

This chain links TRBV5-6 with TRBJ1-5, with a tentative D call TRBD1 (5 bases). The CDR3 has 18 residues. CDR1 is SGHDT, CDR2 YYEEEE, per germline. Trimming stripped 1 base from V and 1 base from J, with 18 bases between. CDR3 loop: CASSLYSGVGRSNQPQHF. The CDR3 DNA follows: TGTGCCAGCAGCTTGTACTCGGGGGTGGGACGGAGCAATCAGCCCCAGCATTTT. Complete variable domain (other parts from reference TRBV5-6 and TRBJ1-5): DAGVTQSPTHLIKTRGQQVTLRCSPKSGHDTVSWYQQALGQGPQFIFQYYEEEERQRGNFPDRFSGHQFPNYSSELNVNALLLGDSALYLCASSLYSGVGRSNQPQHFGDGTRLSIL.

The chain joins TRBV6-1 to TRBJ1-5; D is unresolved. CDR1 is MNHNS, CDR2 SASEGT, per germline. The CDR3 consists of 13 residues. The germline V and J ends were trimmed by 3 bases and 0 bases, with 3 bases remaining between them. In DNA, the CDR3 is TGTGCCAGCAGTGAGCGTAGCAATCAGCCCCAGCATTTT. Amino acids: CASSERSNQPQHF.